This T cell receptor (beta chain) was captured by sequencing in a study of blood T cell repertoires in COVID-19. This clone has a single count. Per the original data handling: Researchers report that nucleated cell counts were estimated from reference gene primer amplification. Libraries were prepared by immunoSEQ multiplex PCR; TCRdb keeps only in-frame clonotypes and omits some of them. From that table come the V and J calls and clone size; the DNA was used to work out D and trimming. Here the sample spans 150,000 to 190,000 clones, around 84% being singletons. Across roughly 25 US areas, participants ranged in age from about 18 to 100 years. The study assigned cohorts using participant-reported clinical history. Two negative PCRs, clearance, or symptom resolution were required of recovered Cohort 3 donors. Germline trimming cut 4 bases from V and 6 bases from J; bases unmatched to any gene: 5. The CDR3 consists of 15 residues. Germline V CDR1 and CDR2: LGHNT, FRNRAP.

Sequenced: PBMCs or T cells enriched from blood (not recorded which). This chain joins TRBV12-5 and TRBJ1-4; TRBD1 aligns across 10 bases. This TCR came from a man between 50 and 59 years old who had recovered from COVID-19. The CDR3 coding sequence is TGTGCTAGTGGTTCGAAGGGGACAGGGGATGAAAAACTGTTTTTT. Its protein product is CASGSKGTGDEKLFF.